This is a list of T cell receptor beta chains from one sample in a study of blood T cell repertoires in COVID-19. TCRdb's table, derived via immunoSEQ multiplex PCR, lists solely in-frame clones and lacks some. The sample has some 85,000 clones, approximately 80% seen once; the top ten hold 6.3%. Sequencing input: peripheral blood. Source of these receptors: a man between 65 and 85 years old with COVID-19, enrolled during active disease. Both conserved end residues are part of each CDR3. A D gene is named only where the DNA matches it firmly. Clone size, where shown, is once, few, many, or a class for clones that have expanded.

>NA|TRBV5-1|NA|TRBJ1-1
TGCGCCAGCAGCTTGGATGACAGCACTGAAGCTTTCTTT
CASSLDDSTEAFF
>NA|TRBV11-3|NA|TRBJ2-3
TGTGCCAGCAGCATTGGACAGAGCACAGATACGCAGTATTTT
CASSIGQSTDTQYF
>NA|TRBV27|TRBD2|TRBJ2-3
TGTGCCAGCAGTCCTAGCGGGGGGGCTATAGATACGCAGTATTTT
CASSPSGGAIDTQYF
>NA|TRBV5-4|NA|TRBJ2-3
TGTGCCAGCAGCTTGGTGGGTACACAGGATGATACGCAGTATTTT
CASSLVGTQDDTQYF
>NA|TRBV9|NA|TRBJ1-3
TGTGCCAGCAGCCGTTCCAGGGGTGGTGGAAACACCATATATTTT
CASSRSRGGGNTIYF
>NA|TRBV19|TRBD1|TRBJ2-2
TGTGCCAGTAGGACACCGGGACAGGGAAGGACCGGGGAGCTGTTTTTT
CASRTPGQGRTGELFF
>NA|TRBV28|TRBD1|TRBJ1-4
TGTGCCAGCAGCCGGGGACAGGGGGAACTGTTTTTT
CASSRGQGELFF
>NA|TRBV7-6|NA|TRBJ1-3
TGTGCCAGCAGCTTAACAGGACGAGCTGGAAACACCATATATTTT
CASSLTGRAGNTIYF
>NA|TRBV29-1|NA|TRBJ2-7
TGCAGCGTTGAAGGCTTCCCCGGCTACGAGCAGTACTTC
CSVEGFPGYEQYF
>NA|TRBV7-3|NA|TRBJ1-6
TGTGCCAGCAGCCGGTCGGACAGACGGGGATCACCCCTCCACTTT
CASSRSDRRGSPLHF
>NA|TRBV11-3|NA|TRBJ2-5
TGTGCCAGCAGCTTAAGCGGTAGGGAGACCCAGTACTTC
CASSLSGRETQYF
>NA|TRBV6-5|NA|TRBJ2-2
TGTGCCAGCGGCACTAGCTCCGGGGAGCTGTTTTTT
CASGTSSGELFF
>medium-sized|TRBV5-1|NA|TRBJ2-7
TGCGCCAGCAAAACCTGGTCTGGGACACGCTACGAGCAGTACTTC
CASKTWSGTRYEQYF
>few|TRBV2|TRBD1|TRBJ2-3
TGTGCCAGCAGGCTACAGGGGGATACGCAGTATTTT
CASRLQGDTQYF
>once|TRBV10-1|NA|TRBJ1-1
TGCGCCAGCAGTGAGGACAGGATGAACACTGAAGCTTTCTTT
CASSEDRMNTEAFF
>NA|TRBV19|NA|TRBJ1-5
TGTGCCAGTAGACAAATTTTTTATAGCAATCAGCCCCAGCATTTT
CASRQIFYSNQPQHF
>NA|TRBV6-5|NA|TRBJ1-5
TGTGCCAGCAGGGAGACCTCAGGCAATCAGCCCCAGCATTTT
CASRETSGNQPQHF
>once|TRBV27|TRBD2|TRBJ2-2
TGTGCCAGCAACCCGTGGGGACTAGCGGGAGGTAACACCGGGGAGCTGTTTTTT
CASNPWGLAGGNTGELFF
>NA|TRBV6-1|TRBD1|TRBJ2-7
TGTGCCAGCAGTGAAGCGGGACAGGGGAGAACCTACGAGCAGTACTTC
CASSEAGQGRTYEQYF
>NA|TRBV3-1/TRBV3-2|TRBD2|TRBJ2-3
TGTGCCAGCAGCCGCCGACTAGTCCCGGGACTAGCGGCAGATACGCAGTATTTT
CASSRRLVPGLAADTQYF
>NA|TRBV7-9|TRBD1|TRBJ1-1
TGTGCCAGCAGCTTACGTGGAGGGACAGGAGACACTGAAGCTTTCTTT
CASSLRGGTGDTEAFF
>NA|TRBV6-2/TRBV6-3|TRBD1|TRBJ1-1
TGTGCCAGCAGTTATTCGTTGACTATGGGACAGGGGCGAGCGCATGAAGCTTTCTTT
CASSYSLTMGQGRAHEAFF
>NA|TRBV7-8|NA|TRBJ2-1
TGTGCCAGCAGCTTAGCTGCTAGATACAATGAGCAGTTCTTC
CASSLAARYNEQFF
>NA|TRBV6-5|NA|TRBJ1-2
TGTGCCAGCAGTTACTCGTGGGGGCGCGGAAGTGGCTACACCTTC
CASSYSWGRGSGYTF
>few|TRBV28|NA|TRBJ2-2
TGTGCCAGCAGTGAGGAAGGAGGAGGGCCGGCCACCGGGGAGCTGTTTTTT
CASSEEGGGPATGELFF
>NA|TRBV5-1|NA|TRBJ2-4
TGCGCCAGCAGCTTGGACTACAGGGTTCAAATTCAGTACTTC
CASSLDYRVQIQYF
>NA|TRBV4-3|NA|TRBJ1-2
TGCGCCAGCAGCCAAGATCGGGGAGGCGGCTACACCTTC
CASSQDRGGGYTF
>NA|TRBV6-2/TRBV6-3|TRBD2|TRBJ2-5
TGTGCCAGCAGTTACTCGATGGTGACTAGCGGGGGTCAAGAGACCCAGTACTTC
CASSYSMVTSGGQETQYF
>NA|TRBV3-1/TRBV3-2|TRBD2|TRBJ2-5
TGTGCCAGCAGCCAGGGACTAGCGGGAGGGCAGACCCAGTACTTC
CASSQGLAGGQTQYF
>NA|TRBV7-9|TRBD2|TRBJ2-2
TGTGCCAGCAGCCGAGGACTAGCGGGAGGCACCGGGGAGCTGTTTTTT
CASSRGLAGGTGELFF
>few|TRBV3-1/TRBV3-2|NA|TRBJ2-7
TGTGCCAGCAGCATGGCGGTCTCCTACGAGCAGTACTTC
CASSMAVSYEQYF
>NA|TRBV7-2|TRBD1|TRBJ1-2
TGTGCCAGCAGCTTAAGGGACAGGGCTAACTATGGCTACACCTTC
CASSLRDRANYGYTF
>NA|TRBV27|TRBD1|TRBJ2-2
TGTGCCAGCAGGGGACAGGGGGTAGGGAACACCGGGGAGCTGTTTTTT
CASRGQGVGNTGELFF
>NA|TRBV5-1|NA|TRBJ2-1
TGCGCCAGCAGCTTGCAGATAAACAATGAGCAGTTCTTC
CASSLQINNEQFF
>NA|TRBV11-2|NA|TRBJ1-6
TGTGCCAGCAGCCAGGGCCTCCTGGCGATTTCACCCCTCCACTTT
CASSQGLLAISPLHF
>NA|TRBV18|NA|TRBJ1-6
TGTGCCAGCTCACCAGGCTCAGGGGAGGGATCACCCCTCCACTTT
CASSPGSGEGSPLHF